What follows are 10 T cell receptor beta chains derived from one specimen sequenced in a study of molecular identifiers for immune sequencing clone quantification. TCRdb used MiXCR to reprocess the PCR reads, holding one entry per CDR3 protein. The table records approximately 41,000 distinct CDR3 sequences, 15% to 20% of them present only once. Material: naive CD8+ T cells from blood, with Jurkat cell RNA spiked in. Subset specified: FACS-sorted CD8+CD4-CCR7+CD45RA+ naive T cells. The receptors were gathered from a human donor in good health. Some libraries in this study had Jurkat cell RNA spiked in.

There are many counts of this clonotype. The CDR3 bases are TGTGCCAGCAGCCAAGCGACAGGGCCAGATACGCAGTATTTT. This translates into CASSQATGPDTQYF. The chain has TRBV4-2 and TRBJ2-3; 7 bases fit TRBD1. The length of the CDR3 is 14 residues. The junction had 2 bases not matched to a gene; V was cut back by 1 base and J by 4 bases. Germline CDR1 is LGHNA and CDR2 is YNFKEQ.

This clonotype appeared a few times. This chain's CDR3 is CASRNPGQVADTQYF. CDR3 sequence (DNA): TGTGCCAGCAGAAACCCGGGACAGGTTGCAGATACGCAGTATTTT. The chain uses TRBV6-2 or TRBV6-3 and TRBJ2-3, with TRBD1 matching 8 bases. Per the germline V gene, CDR1 is MNHEY and CDR2 is SVGEGT. There are 15 residues in the CDR3. Germline trimming cut 6 bases from V and 4 bases from J; bases unmatched to any gene: 9.

This clonotype was detected many times. The V gene is TRBV19, the J gene TRBJ1-5; tentative D call: TRBD1 (5 bases). Germline V gene sequence: CDR1 LNHDA, CDR2 SQIVND (reference sequence). The CDR3 is made up of 15 amino acids. Trimming shortened V by 3 bases and J by 6 bases, and 15 bases separated the two germline ends. The CDR3 bases are TGTGCCAGTAGTATGGCAGGAGGACACCTTCAGCCCCAGCATTTT. This gives the protein CASSMAGGHLQPQHF.

This clonotype was seen repeatedly, ten times or more. CDR3 coding DNA: TGTGCCAGCAGTTTTGTTCCTAGCGGGGACTACGAGCAGTACTTC. Encoded protein: CASSFVPSGDYEQYF. The V call is TRBV28, the J call TRBJ2-7, with 9 bases identical to TRBD2. The CDR3 covers 15 residues. The germline gives CDR1 MDHEN, CDR2 SYDVKM. V shed 3 bases, J shed 3 bases, and the junction held 6 bases outside the gene matches. The complete variable domain, with remaining parts taken from reference TRBV28 and TRBJ2-7, reads DVKVTQSSRYLVKRTGEKVFLECVQDMDHENMFWYRQDPGLGLRLIYFSYDVKMKEKGDIPEGYSVSREKKERFSLILESASTNQTSMYLCASSFVPSGDYEQYFGPGTRLTVT.

In this sample, this clonotype turned up many times. V and J are TRBV16 and TRBJ2-7; TRBD1 is a possible D gene (6 bases). Germline V gives CDR1 KGHSY, CDR2 FQNENV. V was trimmed by 0 bases and J by 3 bases, leaving 9 bases between them. CDR3 length: 14 amino acids. This CDR3 is CASSQSAGDYEQYF. In DNA form, the CDR3 reads TGTGCCAGCAGCCAATCGGCAGGGGACTACGAGCAGTACTTC.

At least ten counts were recorded for this clonotype. The chain links TRBV5-1 to TRBJ2-1, with D possibly matching TRBD1 (5 bases). From germline, CDR1 is SGHRS and CDR2 YFSETQ. V was trimmed by 0 bases and J by 8 bases, leaving 15 bases between them. The CDR3 extends over 15 amino acids. The CDR3 protein is CASSLEAQVGDEQFF. The CDR3 bases are TGCGCCAGCAGCTTGGAGGCCCAGGTAGGGGATGAGCAGTTCTTC.

This clonotype was observed at least ten times. This chain connects TRBV7-9 to TRBJ2-7, with 9 bases fitting TRBD1. V was clipped by 3 bases and J by 6 bases; unmatched bases: 12. Per germline, CDR1 SEHNR and CDR2 FQNEAQ (reference sequence). The CDR3 contains 16 residues. CDR3 residues: CASSFPPGDRATEQYF. The CDR3, as DNA: TGTGCCAGCAGCTTCCCCCCGGGGGACAGGGCTACCGAGCAGTACTTC.

The rearrangement links TRBV5-1 to TRBJ1-1; no firm D call. CDR1 and CDR2 from the germline V gene are SGHRS and YFSETQ. The CDR3 has 17 residues. Trimming took 7 bases from V and 0 from J, leaving 22 bases between them. CDR3 DNA sequence: TGCGCCAGCGACTTGACGGGAGGCAGTTCCATGAACACTGAAGCTTTCTTT. It codes for CASDLTGGSSMNTEAFF.

This clonotype showed up many times. V and J are TRBV19 and TRBJ1-1; possibly TRBD1 for D (5 bases). Per germline, CDR1 LNHDA and CDR2 SQIVND (reference sequence). V lost 1 base to trimming and J lost 0 bases, with 6 bases between them. This CDR3 is 14 amino acids long. CDR3: CASSIGGMNTEAFF. CDR3 nucleotide sequence: TGTGCCAGTAGTATAGGGGGCATGAACACTGAAGCTTTCTTT.

The sample holds many counts of this clonotype. This chain uses TRBV7-9 with TRBJ1-1; D is possibly TRBD1 (6 bases). The V and J ends lost 6 bases and 3 bases respectively, with 20 bases between them. In germline, CDR1 is SEHNR, CDR2 FQNEAQ (reference sequence). The CDR3 totals 16 residues. In DNA, the CDR3 is TGTGCCAGCAGTATTGGATCGATAGAGGGGGACACTGAAGCTTTCTTT. It codes for CASSIGSIEGDTEAFF.